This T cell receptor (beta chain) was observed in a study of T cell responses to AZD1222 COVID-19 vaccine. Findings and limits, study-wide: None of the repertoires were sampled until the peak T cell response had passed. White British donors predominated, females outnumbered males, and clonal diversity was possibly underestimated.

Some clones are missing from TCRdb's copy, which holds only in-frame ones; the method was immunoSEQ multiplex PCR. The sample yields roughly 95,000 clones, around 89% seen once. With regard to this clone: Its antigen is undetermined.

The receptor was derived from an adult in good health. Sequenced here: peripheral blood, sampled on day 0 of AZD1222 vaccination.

The CDR3 region has the DNA TGTGCCAGCCCAACGTTACAGGCACAGTTCGGCTATGGCTACACCTTC. Protein: CASPTLQAQFGYGYTF. The chain joins TRBV21-1 to TRBJ1-2; TRBD1, the table's D call, was not compared with the DNA. TRBV21-1 is described as a pseudogene. This CDR3 is 16 amino acids long.